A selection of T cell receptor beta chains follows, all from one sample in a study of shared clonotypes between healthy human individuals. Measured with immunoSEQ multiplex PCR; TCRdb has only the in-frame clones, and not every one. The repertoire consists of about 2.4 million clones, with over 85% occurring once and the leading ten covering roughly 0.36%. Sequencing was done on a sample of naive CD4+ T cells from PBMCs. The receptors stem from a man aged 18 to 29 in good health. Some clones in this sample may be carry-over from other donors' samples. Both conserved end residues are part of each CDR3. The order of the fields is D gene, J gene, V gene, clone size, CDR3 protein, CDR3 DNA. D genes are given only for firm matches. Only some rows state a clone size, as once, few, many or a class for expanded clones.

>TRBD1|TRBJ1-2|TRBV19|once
CASSAGTGLKNYGYTF
TGTGCCAGTAGTGCCGGGACAGGCCTTAAGAACTATGGCTACACCTTC
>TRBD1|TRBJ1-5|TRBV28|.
CASSSGQGNKPQHF
TGTGCCAGCAGTTCGGGACAGGGAAATAAACCCCAGCATTTT
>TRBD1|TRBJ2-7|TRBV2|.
CASSELGTGGPYEQYF
TGTGCCAGCAGTGAACTGGGGACAGGGGGGCCCTACGAGCAGTACTTC
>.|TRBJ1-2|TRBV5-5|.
CASSLELIFYGYTF
TGTGCCAGCAGCTTGGAACTGATTTTCTATGGCTACACCTTC
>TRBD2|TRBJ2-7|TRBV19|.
CASSIIAGATYEQYF
TGTGCCAGTAGTATAATAGCGGGAGCCACCTACGAGCAGTACTTC
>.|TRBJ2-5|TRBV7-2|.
CASSLERRPQETQYF
TGTGCCAGCAGCTTAGAACGGAGACCCCAAGAGACCCAGTACTTC
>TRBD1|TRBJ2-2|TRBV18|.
CASSPSRAGTGNGGELFF
TGTGCCAGCTCACCATCAAGGGCTGGGACAGGGAACGGCGGGGAGCTGTTTTTT
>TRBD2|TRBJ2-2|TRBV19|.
CASSIPGLALNTGELFF
TGTGCCAGTAGTATTCCGGGACTAGCGTTGAACACCGGGGAGCTGTTTTTT
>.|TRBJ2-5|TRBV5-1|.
CASSLGRERETQYF
TGCGCCAGCAGCTTAGGCAGGGAGAGAGAGACCCAGTACTTC
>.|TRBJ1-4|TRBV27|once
CASSHGLGATNEKLFF
TGTGCCAGCAGCCACGGACTCGGTGCAACTAATGAAAAACTGTTTTTT
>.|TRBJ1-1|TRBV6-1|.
CASSVNTDNTEAFF
TGTGCCAGCAGTGTAAACACGGATAACACTGAAGCTTTCTTT
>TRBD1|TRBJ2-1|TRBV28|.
CAGPDRGTYNEQFF
TGTGCCGGACCGGACAGGGGGACCTACAATGAGCAGTTCTTC
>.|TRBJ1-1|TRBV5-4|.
CASSGRTGRVTEAFF
TGTGCCAGCAGCGGGCGGACGGGTCGGGTCACTGAAGCTTTCTTT
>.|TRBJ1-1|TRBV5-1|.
CASSLDRPDLEAFF
TGCGCCAGCAGCTTGGACAGACCAGACCTTGAAGCTTTCTTT
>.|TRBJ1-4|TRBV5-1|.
CASSLPQGVGNEKLFF
TGCGCCAGCAGCTTGCCACAGGGAGTGGGTAATGAAAAACTGTTTTTT
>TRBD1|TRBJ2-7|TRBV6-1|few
CASSERGTGVDEQYF
TGTGCCAGCAGTGAACGCGGGACAGGGGTGGACGAGCAGTACTTC
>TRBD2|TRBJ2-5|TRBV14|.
CASSQDGGRAVWETQYF
TGTGCCAGCAGCCAAGACGGCGGGAGGGCCGTATGGGAGACCCAGTACTTC